The 29 T cell receptor beta chains given below trace back to one sample, sequenced in a study of OX40 agonist ivuxolimab in advanced cancers. TCRdb keeps only in-frame clones here, not all; method: immunoSEQ multiplex PCR. This sample has under 85,000 clones, with more than 75% found just once. This specimen consisted of CD4+ or CD8+ T cells sorted from blood, obtained in a trial of the OX40 agonist ivuxolimab. The receptors originated from an adult with an advanced solid tumor such as melanoma, head and neck, liver or kidney cancer.

The rearrangement links TRBV18 to TRBJ1-4; D uncertain. Per the germline V gene, CDR1 is KGHSH and CDR2 is LQKENI. This CDR3 is built from 15 residues. Trimming shortened V by 3 bases and J by 4 bases, and 12 bases separated the two germline ends. The CDR3 DNA sequence: TGTGCCAGCTCACCTATGTGGAGGCTTAATGAAAAACTGTTTTTT. It encodes CASSPMWRLNEKLFF.

This clone showed up just a few times. The same CDR3 can be traced to other DNA sequences in this sample. The CDR3 DNA follows: TGTGCCAGCAGCTCCGGGACTGATGGCTACACCTTC. It translates to CASSSGTDGYTF. The V call is TRBV7-3, the J call TRBJ1-2, with D maybe TRBD1 (5 bases). The germline V gene encodes CDR1 SGHTA and CDR2 FQGTGA. V lost 4 bases and J lost 6, with 9 bases in between. The CDR3 is 12 residues long. The variable domain in full, with the rest retrieved from reference TRBV7-3 and TRBJ1-2, is GAGVSQTPSNKVTEKGKYVELRCDPISGHTALYWYRQSLGQGPEFLIYFQGTGAADDSGLPNDRFFAVRPEGSVSTLKIQRTERGDSAVYLCASSSGTDGYTFGSGTRLTVV.

This clone is a singleton in its sample. The chain's CDR3 is CASSVGAQETQYF. The CDR3 DNA follows: TGTGCCAGCAGTGTTGGGGCTCAAGAGACCCAGTACTTC. V usage is TRBV6-1 and J usage is TRBJ2-5; D might be TRBD1 (5 bases). Germline values: CDR1 MNHNS, CDR2 SASEGT. The CDR3 extends over 13 amino acids. The V gene lost 4 bases and the J gene lost 2 bases, with 8 bases spanning the gap.

V usage is TRBV7-2 and J usage is TRBJ2-5, with D maybe TRBD1 (6 bases). The V gene's germline CDR1 is SGHTA and CDR2 FQGNSA. V was cut by 8 bases and J by 5 bases, with 15 bases left in between. The CDR3 has 13 amino acids. The CDR3 nucleotides read TGTGCCAGCGGTACCTCAGGGGAGGAGACCCAGTACTTC. Translated: CASGTSGEETQYF.

The CDR3 nucleotides read TGTGCCAGCAGCTTAGATCTCCATACTAGCGGGAGCTCCTACAATGAGCAGTTCTTC. This encodes CASSLDLHTSGSSYNEQFF. V is TRBV11-2 and J is TRBJ2-1; TRBD2 agrees at 11 bases. The CDR3 is 19 amino acids. With V trimmed by 0 bases and J by 0 bases, 7 bases remained unmatched. Germline CDR1 SGHAT, CDR2 FQNNGV.

The chain links TRBV28 to TRBJ1-4; weak D call: TRBD1 (6 bases). The CDR3 runs to 16 residues. The V and J ends lost 6 bases and 3 bases respectively, with 17 bases between them. The germline CDR1 and CDR2 sequences are MDHEN and SYDVKM. The CDR3 coding sequence is TGTGCCAGCAGCACCCGGACAGCCAACGCTAATGAAAAACTGTTTTTT. It translates to CASSTRTANANEKLFF.

The rearrangement joins TRBV19 to TRBJ2-7; 9 nucleotides match TRBD1. Germline V gene lookup returns CDR1 LNHDA and CDR2 SQIVND (reference sequence). The CDR3 consists of 14 residues. The J segment lost 2 bases and the V segment lost 6 bases, leaving 5 bases of the junction unmatched. CDR3 in amino acids: CASRRDREAYEQYF. CDR3 DNA: TGTGCCAGTAGACGGGACAGGGAGGCCTACGAGCAGTACTTC.

V usage is TRBV29-1 and J usage is TRBJ2-2; D not certain. CDR1 and CDR2 from the germline V gene are SQVTM and ANQGSEA. The CDR3 sequence is 14 residues long. V lost 4 bases and J lost 1, with 10 bases in between. In DNA form, the CDR3 reads TGCAGCGTTGTGGGCTCCGTGAACACCGGGGAGCTGTTTTTT. Translated, it gives CSVVGSVNTGELFF.

The chain combines TRBV25-1 with TRBJ1-2; D ambiguous. Germline lookup yields CDR1 MGHDK and CDR2 SYGVNS. Trimming removed 1 base from V and 5 bases from J, with 20 bases in between. The CDR3 contains 17 residues. This chain's CDR3 is CASSESGERSVVYGYTF. The CDR3 bases are TGTGCCAGCAGTGAATCGGGAGAACGGAGCGTGGTTTATGGCTACACCTTC.

The CDR3 loop is CAISGGQGTSLGGNEQFF. The DNA of the CDR3 is TGTGCCATCAGTGGAGGGCAGGGGACGTCTCTGGGTGGAAATGAGCAGTTCTTC. The genes are TRBV10-3 and TRBJ2-1; tentatively, D is TRBD1 (6 bases). This CDR3 region has 18 residues. Germline lookup yields CDR1 ENHRY and CDR2 SYGVKD. Deletions cut 4 bases from V and 7 bases from J, with 26 bases between.

The CDR3 sequence is CASSSDRDGYYGYTF. CDR3 bases: TGTGCCAGCAGCTCCGACAGGGACGGTTACTATGGCTACACCTTC. The chain couples TRBV5-4 to TRBJ1-2; TRBD1 matches at 7 bases. Trimming cost V 3 bases and J 3 bases; bases outside gene matches: 8. Per the germline V gene, CDR1 is SGHNT and CDR2 is YYREEE (reference sequence). CDR3 length: 15 residues.

The J gene is TRBJ1-4, the V gene TRBV6-1, with D tentatively TRBD1 (6 bases). Germline V CDR1 and CDR2: MNHNS, SASEGT. V lost 7 bases, J lost 6 bases, and 15 bases lay in between. The CDR3 is made up of 14 amino acids. CDR3: CASNHGQPDEKLFF. CDR3 sequence (DNA): TGTGCCAGCAATCACGGACAGCCTGATGAAAAACTGTTTTTT.

The V and J genes are TRBV5-4 and TRBJ2-5; 7 nucleotides agree with TRBD1. Germline CDR1 reads SGHNT; CDR2 reads YYREEE (reference sequence). The CDR3 length is 14 residues. Germline trimming cut 4 bases from V and 3 bases from J; bases unmatched to any gene: 6. CDR3 sequence (DNA): TGTGCCAGCAGCACCCGGACAGGCGAAGAGACCCAGTACTTC. Translated, it gives CASSTRTGEETQYF.

This clone showed up just once. V and J are TRBV7-2 and TRBJ2-1, with 7 bases fitting TRBD1. V shed 2 bases and J 5 bases; nucleotides not matched to a gene: 6. The length of the CDR3 is 15 residues. Germline V CDR1 and CDR2: SGHTA, FQGNSA. This CDR3 reads CASSLRQGPNNEQFF. The CDR3 coding sequence is TGTGCCAGCAGCTTAAGACAGGGTCCCAACAATGAGCAGTTCTTC.

CDR3 nucleotide sequence: TGTGCCAGCTCACCACTACGCGGTAACACCGGGGAGCTGTTTTTT. Protein sequence: CASSPLRGNTGELFF. V gene TRBV18 combines with J gene TRBJ2-2; no firm D call. Germline V gene data show CDR1 as KGHSH and CDR2 as LQKENI. With 1 base removed from V and 2 bases from J, the gap between germline ends came to 8 bases. This CDR3 spans 15 amino acids.

The V call is TRBV29-1, the J call TRBJ2-3; no clear D gene. V shed 8 bases and J shed 2 bases, with 11 bases lying between them. Germline CDR1 reads SQVTM; CDR2 reads ANQGSEA. The CDR3 length is 12 residues. In DNA, the CDR3 is TGCAGCTCTAAAGAGAACACAGATACGCAGTATTTT. It yields the protein CSSKENTDTQYF.

This chain uses TRBV7-8 with TRBJ2-5; 8 nucleotides agree with TRBD1. CDR1 and CDR2 from the germline V gene are SGHVS and FQNEAQ. Trimming took 5 bases from V and 4 from J; bases not matched to a gene: 9. CDR3 length: 15 amino acids. The CDR3 here is CASSGRSGGRETQYF. CDR3 bases: TGTGCCAGCAGCGGACGCTCAGGGGGCCGAGAGACCCAGTACTTC.

There are a few counts of this clone. The CDR3 loop is CASSYSGGPNSPLHF. The CDR3 nucleotides are TGTGCCAGCAGTTACTCAGGGGGCCCAAATTCACCCCTCCACTTT. V and J are TRBV6-5 and TRBJ1-6, with 7 positions matching TRBD1. V trimming: 0 bases; J trimming: 7 bases; junction bases outside the gene matches: 3. Germline V lookup: CDR1 MNHEY, CDR2 SVGAGI. The CDR3 extends over 15 amino acids.

The V call is TRBV10-3, the J call TRBJ1-5, with D possibly matching TRBD1 (5 bases). V was shortened by 6 bases and J by 6 bases, with 18 bases between the two germline ends. The CDR3 covers 15 residues. The V gene's germline CDR1 is ENHRY and CDR2 SYGVKD. CDR3 region: CAISLGPRGVQPQHF. Written as DNA, the CDR3 is TGTGCCATCAGCCTGGGACCAAGGGGTGTTCAGCCCCAGCATTTT.

This chain connects TRBV19 to TRBJ1-5, with TRBD1 matching over 7 bases. The V segment lost 7 bases and the J segment 3 bases; nucleotides outside the gene matches: 12. The germline gives CDR1 LNHDA, CDR2 SQIVND (reference sequence). This CDR3 region has 16 residues. The CDR3 spells CASKRLRDSPNQPQHF. The CDR3 DNA reads as TGTGCCAGTAAAAGACTCCGGGACAGCCCCAATCAGCCCCAGCATTTT.

V is TRBV5-5 and J is TRBJ1-5, with D unclear. CDR3 length equals 14 residues. Looked up from germline, CDR1 is SGHKS and CDR2 is YYEKEE (reference sequence). V lost 2 bases, J lost 1 base, and 7 bases lay in between. CDR3 residues: CASSFDGSNQPQHF. In DNA, the CDR3 is TGTGCCAGCAGCTTTGATGGAAGCAATCAGCCCCAGCATTTT.

This clone came up once. The chain links TRBV9 to TRBJ2-5; TRBD1 matches 9 bases. There are 14 residues in the CDR3. Germline V gives CDR1 SGDLS, CDR2 YYNGEE. V lost 3 bases, J lost 5 bases, and 5 bases stayed unmatched. The CDR3 nucleotides are TGTGCCAGCAGCGCCACAGGGGGCATGGAGACCCAGTACTTC. Amino acids: CASSATGGMETQYF.

This sequence joins TRBV28 and TRBJ1-3; the match to TRBD1 covers 7 bases. This CDR3 comprises 16 residues. The V gene end was trimmed by 5 bases and the J gene end by 2 bases; junction bases not matched to a gene: 9. Germline V gene lookup returns CDR1 MDHEN and CDR2 SYDVKM. CDR3 in DNA: TGTGCCAGCAGTGGGGTAGGACAGGAAGCTGGAAACACCATATATTTT. It yields the protein CASSGVGQEAGNTIYF.

The chain carries TRBV12-2 and TRBJ1-5. TRBV12-2 is noted as a pseudogene. This CDR3 spans 15 amino acids. Written as DNA, the CDR3 is TGTGCAAGTCGCCCCCCGGGACGGACAATGAGGCCCCAGCATTTT. Its translation is CASRPPGRTMRPQHF.

The chain has TRBV30 and TRBJ1-2; D gene ambiguous. From germline, CDR1 is GTSNPN and CDR2 SVGIG (reference sequence). V lost 6 bases to trimming and J lost 2 bases, with 10 bases between them. The CDR3 is 12 amino acids. CDR3 amino acids: CACSSSNYGYTF. The DNA for the CDR3 is TGTGCCTGCTCCTCCAGCAACTATGGCTACACCTTC. Full variable domain (remainder filled in from reference TRBV30 and TRBJ1-2): SQTIHQWPATLVQPVGSPLSLECTVEGTSNPNLYWYRQAAGRGLQLLFYSVGIGQISSEVPQNLSASRPQDRQFILSSKKLLLSDSGFYLCACSSSNYGYTFGSGTRLTVV.

The rearrangement uses TRBV6-6 and TRBJ1-2; D not certain. CDR1 is MNHNY, CDR2 SVGAGI, per germline (reference sequence). V was cut by 7 bases and J by 6 bases, with 9 bases left in between. This CDR3 contains 11 residues. The CDR3 DNA sequence: TGTGCCAGCAAGAGGGAACATGGCTACACCTTC. This sequence encodes CASKREHGYTF.

The CDR3 nucleotides read TGTGCCAGCAGCTTAGGTAGCCGCTTGGGAAACACCATATATTTT. Protein product: CASSLGSRLGNTIYF. This chain uses TRBV7-8 with TRBJ1-3; unclear D gene. This CDR3 has 15 residues. Germline V gene data show CDR1 as SGHVS and CDR2 as FQNEAQ. V was shortened by 1 base and J by 4 bases, with 11 bases between the two germline ends.

The chain links TRBV11-2 to TRBJ1-1; D not certain. V lost 3 bases to trimming and J lost 0 bases, with 8 bases between them. CDR3 size: 14 residues. Germline V gene data show CDR1 as SGHAT and CDR2 as FQNNGV. The CDR3 loop is CASSFDPMNTEAFF. As DNA, the CDR3 is TGTGCCAGCAGCTTCGACCCTATGAACACTGAAGCTTTCTTT. Full variable domain (outside the CDR3, taken from reference TRBV11-2 and TRBJ1-1): EAGVAQSPRYKIIEKRQSVAFWCNPISGHATLYWYQQILGQGPKLLIQFQNNGVVDDSQLPKDRFSAERLKGVDSTLKIQPAKLEDSAVYLCASSFDPMNTEAFFGQGTRLTVV.

The rearrangement uses TRBV7-2 and TRBJ1-2; no firm D call. V gave up 5 bases and J gave up 7 bases, with 20 bases separating them. The CDR3 has 15 residues. Germline V CDR1 and CDR2: SGHTA, FQGNSA. The CDR3 coding sequence is TGTGCCAGCAGCCTAGGACGGTCGCTAGTCGGTGGCTACACCTTC. Amino acid sequence: CASSLGRSLVGGYTF.